This entry lists 24 T cell receptor beta chains sequenced from one sample in a study of shared clonotypes between healthy human individuals. TCRdb's copy holds only in-frame clones and misses some; the assay was immunoSEQ multiplex PCR. The sample carries over 850,000 clones, about 80% recorded once. The material sequenced was memory CD4+ T cells from PBMCs. Specified subset: CD45RA-negative fraction. The source of these receptors is a man aged 18 to 30 in good health. Some clones in this sample may be carry-over from other donors' samples.

In its sample, this clone was seen a few times. J is TRBJ1-1 and V is TRBV5-1; D might be TRBD1 (5 bases). Trimming removed 1 base at V and 0 bases at J, with 13 bases between. Germline V CDR1 and CDR2: SGHRS, YFSETQ. The CDR3 totals 16 residues. This chain's CDR3 is CASSLSQGTLNTEAFF. The CDR3 DNA reads as TGCGCCAGCAGCTTGTCGCAGGGTACATTGAACACTGAAGCTTTCTTT.

The chain combines TRBV16 with TRBJ1-5, with D unresolved. The length of the CDR3 is 15 residues. Per germline, CDR1 KGHSY and CDR2 FQNENV. Between the trimmed V and J ends, which lost 0 bases and 3 bases, there was a span of 9 bases. The CDR3 coding sequence is TGTGCCAGCAGCCAATCATCGGCAGCCAATCAGCCCCAGCATTTT. As protein: CASSQSSAANQPQHF.

This clone was counted ten times or more. V and J are TRBV30 and TRBJ1-2, with D maybe TRBD1 (5 bases). The CDR3 contains 12 residues. Per germline, CDR1 GTSNPN and CDR2 SVGIG (reference sequence). V was cut by 7 bases and J by 13 bases, with 22 bases left in between. CDR3: CASSGTAEPGTF. The CDR3 coding sequence is TGTGCCTCATCCGGGACTGCCGAGCCTGGCACCTTC.

For this clone: One junction end does not reproduce the germline sequence, and a read error may be involved. This sequence joins TRBV28 and TRBJ1-1, with D unclear. CDR1 and CDR2 (germline): MDHEN, SYDVKM. The CDR3 runs to 12 residues. As DNA, the CDR3 is TGTGCCGGCAGCGCTGTAGGGTCTGAAGCTTTCTTT. Amino acid sequence: CAGSAVGSEAFF.

On this clone: This sample also contains other DNA sequences that code for the same CDR3. The rearrangement joins TRBV6-5 to TRBJ1-1, with unresolved D. Trimming removed 6 bases from V and 0 bases from J, with 8 bases in between. The length of the CDR3 is 13 residues. Germline CDR1 and CDR2: MNHEY and SVGAGI. CDR3 residues: CASSRSMNTEAFF. As DNA, the CDR3 is TGTGCCAGCAGCAGATCTATGAACACTGAAGCTTTCTTT.

This clone was recorded once. The CDR3 loop is CASSVPGGNTIYF. CDR3 coding DNA: TGTGCCAGCAGCGTTCCGGGCGGAAACACCATATATTTT. V usage is TRBV6-5 and J usage is TRBJ1-3; D not resolved. Between the trimmed V and J ends, which lost 6 bases and 4 bases, there was a span of 10 bases. The CDR3 length is 13 residues. In germline, CDR1 is MNHEY, CDR2 SVGAGI.

The DNA for the CDR3 is TGCGCCAGCAGGAGCACGGGACAGTCCTACGAGCAGTACTTC. It is translated as CASRSTGQSYEQYF. The V gene is TRBV5-1, the J gene TRBJ2-7; 7 nucleotides agree with TRBD1. CDR3 length equals 14 residues. Germline V gives CDR1 SGHRS, CDR2 YFSETQ. After removal of 5 bases from V and 1 base from J, the junction contained 6 bases not matched to a gene.

Points on this clone: Other DNA variants within this sample encode the same CDR3. The chain joins TRBV20-1 to TRBJ1-1; no clear D. Germline loops: CDR1 DFQATT, CDR2 SNEGSKA (reference sequence). V was trimmed by 6 bases and J by 3 bases, leaving 8 bases between them. The CDR3 is 11 amino acids. The CDR3 region is CSAERDTEAFF. For the CDR3, the DNA is TGCAGTGCCGAGAGGGACACTGAAGCTTTCTTT.

Points on this clone: This sequence is one base from a far larger clone and is likely a read error. The same CDR3 can be traced to other DNA sequences in this sample. This chain's CDR3 is CASSLLGQGSRQPQHF. CDR3 sequence (DNA): TGTGCCAGCAGCTTATTGGGACAGGGCAGTCGGCAGCCCCAGCACTTT. V is TRBV5-8 and J is TRBJ1-5; 9 bases align to TRBD1. Germline V gives CDR1 SGHTS, CDR2 YDEGEE. This CDR3 spans 16 amino acids.

On this clone itself: Other DNA sequences of this sample code for an identical CDR3. The J gene is TRBJ2-7, the V gene TRBV5-1; 7 nucleotides align to TRBD1. The CDR3 runs to 15 residues. CDR1 and CDR2 (germline): SGHRS, YFSETQ. Germline trimming cut 0 bases from V and 2 bases from J; bases unmatched to any gene: 5. In DNA, the CDR3 is TGCGCCAGCAGCTTGGGTACAGGGGCCACCTACGAGCAGTACTTC. Translation gives CASSLGTGATYEQYF.

This clone has a single count. V is TRBV14 and J is TRBJ2-1; 14 positions agree with TRBD2. J was trimmed by 8 bases and V by 4 bases; bases with no gene match: 4. The CDR3 extends over 15 amino acids. Germline V gives CDR1 SGHDN, CDR2 FVKESK. In DNA form, the CDR3 reads TGTGCCAGCAGCCGGGGACTAGCGGGAGCTCATGAGCAGTTCTTC. Encoded protein: CASSRGLAGAHEQFF.

The chain recombines TRBV28 with TRBJ2-5; D is ambiguous. The CDR3 consists of 14 residues. The germline V gene encodes CDR1 MDHEN and CDR2 SYDVKM. V gave up 7 bases and J gave up 7 bases, with 19 bases separating them. Here the CDR3 reads CASIPVGSVWTQYF. The CDR3 coding sequence is TGTGCCAGCATTCCAGTAGGGTCGGTGTGGACCCAGTACTTC.

V and J are TRBV7-9 and TRBJ1-4; D uncertain. The CDR3 contains 12 residues. From germline, CDR1 is SEHNR and CDR2 FQNEAQ (reference sequence). The V and J ends lost 3 bases and 11 bases respectively, with 10 bases between them. The CDR3 nucleotides are TGTGCCAGCAGCTTCGAGACAAGGAAACTGTTTTTT. Protein product: CASSFETRKLFF.

Concerning this clone: This sequence may be a read error, since a much larger clone differs from it by one base. The chain joins TRBV30 to TRBJ2-2; no firm D call. V was trimmed by 0 bases and J by 4 bases, leaving 9 bases between them. CDR1 and CDR2 (germline): GTSNPN, SVGIG (reference sequence). The CDR3 runs 14 residues. The CDR3, as DNA: TGTGCCTGGAGTGTCACCCGAAGCACCGGGGAGCTGTTTTTT. Translated: CAWSVTRSTGELFF.

The chain links TRBV5-1 to TRBJ2-1, with D tentatively TRBD2 (6 bases). The V gene lost 0 bases and the J gene lost 3 bases, with 16 bases spanning the gap. Per the germline V gene, CDR1 is SGHRS and CDR2 is YFSETQ. There are 17 residues in the CDR3. The CDR3 coding sequence is TGCGCCAGCAGCTTGGCCGGGGGTAGCGGAAGCTACAATGAGCAGTTCTTC. Its translation is CASSLAGGSGSYNEQFF.

The sample holds one count of this clone. The chain joins TRBV28 to TRBJ2-7; TRBD1 matches 8 bases. The CDR3 sequence is 14 residues long. Germline assignment: CDR1 MDHEN and CDR2 SYDVKM. Trimming removed 6 bases from V and 7 bases from J; junction bases left unmatched: 11. CDR3 sequence reads: CASSLNQGAKEQYF. For the CDR3, the DNA is TGTGCCAGCAGCCTCAATCAGGGGGCTAAAGAGCAGTACTTC.

The rearrangement joins TRBV6-6 to TRBJ2-7; tentatively, D is TRBD2 (6 bases). The germline gives CDR1 MNHNY, CDR2 SVGAGI (reference sequence). The CDR3 runs 14 residues. Trimming removed 6 bases at V and 0 bases at J, with 12 bases between. CDR3 DNA sequence: TGTGCCAGCAGCGATAGGCGGGGCTCCTACGAGCAGTACTTC. It translates to CASSDRRGSYEQYF.

Points on this clone: Different DNA sequences within this sample yield the same CDR3. The V and J genes are TRBV2 and TRBJ2-1; 11 nucleotides agree with TRBD2. CDR3 length: 14 residues. Germline assignment: CDR1 SNHLY and CDR2 FYNNEI. V shed 6 bases, J shed 4 bases, and the junction held 2 bases outside the gene matches. This CDR3 reads CASRGTSGYNEQFF. The CDR3 coding sequence is TGTGCCAGCAGAGGGACTAGCGGATACAATGAGCAGTTCTTC.

This sequence joins TRBV30 and TRBJ1-1; a possible D gene is TRBD1 (6 bases). Trimming removed 5 bases at V and 2 bases at J, with 21 bases between. The germline V gene encodes CDR1 GTSNPN and CDR2 SVGIG (reference sequence). The CDR3 is 16 amino acids. The CDR3 DNA is TGTGCCTGGGCGGGGGCGGAGCTGGGGGCCAACACTGAAGCTTTCTTT. This encodes CAWAGAELGANTEAFF. Looking up the rest from reference TRBV30 and TRBJ1-1 gives the full variable domain: SQTIHQWPATLVQPVGSPLSLECTVEGTSNPNLYWYRQAAGRGLQLLFYSVGIGQISSEVPQNLSASRPQDRQFILSSKKLLLSDSGFYLCAWAGAELGANTEAFFGQGTRLTVV.

This chain links TRBV7-8 with TRBJ2-2; D is unclear. The CDR3 has 16 amino acids. Germline V gives CDR1 SGHVS, CDR2 FQNEAQ. Trimming took off 5 bases at V and 2 bases at J, with 15 bases between the two ends. The CDR3 protein is CASSKSPLINTGELFF. CDR3 DNA: TGTGCCAGCAGCAAAAGTCCCTTGATTAACACCGGGGAGCTGTTTTTT.

The chain couples TRBV28 to TRBJ1-5, with 7 bases fitting TRBD1. This CDR3 comprises 15 residues. The J segment lost 0 bases and the V segment lost 6 bases, leaving 5 bases of the junction unmatched. Germline CDR1 and CDR2: MDHEN and SYDVKM. This CDR3 reads CASSLGQHSNQPQHF. DNA of the CDR3: TGTGCCAGCAGCCTGGGACAGCATAGCAATCAGCCCCAGCATTTT.

The chain joins TRBV9 to TRBJ1-2; D may be TRBD1 (5 bases). The CDR3 is 15 amino acids. CDR1 and CDR2 from the germline V gene are SGDLS and YYNGEE. V was trimmed by 0 bases and J by 4 bases, leaving 13 bases between them. The CDR3 bases are TGTGCCAGCAGCGTAGCTACGACAGCAAGCTATGGCTACACCTTC. Its protein is CASSVATTASYGYTF.

The chain recombines TRBV28 with TRBJ1-1; tentative D call: TRBD1 (5 bases). Germline V lookup: CDR1 MDHEN, CDR2 SYDVKM. The CDR3 loop spans 13 amino acids. Trimming removed 4 bases from V and 11 bases from J, with 17 bases in between. CDR3 loop: CASSSVSGYRAFF. The CDR3, as DNA: TGTGCCAGCAGTTCTGTGTCGGGCTACAGGGCTTTCTTT.

This clone showed up just once. The junction does not match germline at one end; this may be a read error. The V call is TRBV5-4, the J call TRBJ2-5, with 10 bases matching TRBD2. Germline V gene data show CDR1 as SGHNT and CDR2 as YYREEE (reference sequence). The CDR3 totals 15 residues. The CDR3 spells CASSLDSASGGGVDF. The CDR3 region has the DNA TGTGCCAGCAGCTTGGATTCGGCTAGCGGGGGAGGGGTGGACTTC.